One TCR beta chain is described in this entry. What it binds is unknown. This sample is part of a study of beta chain features in type 1 diabetes. Study results and limitations: Significant though moderate, a shortening of TCRB CDR3s appeared in all four CD4+ subsets of Type 1 diabetes patients. The influence of HLA type on TCRB rearrangement stayed undetermined.

Staining for CD45RO/CCR7/CD25/CD127/CD95/CD27 allowed sorting of CD4+ naive, central memory, regulatory and stem cell-like memory cells. Trimming removed 5 bases at V and 0 bases at J, with 9 bases between. The V gene's germline CDR1 is SGHTA and CDR2 FQGNSA. The length of the CDR3 is 14 residues. Every bit of the isolated RNA underwent reverse transcription, so sequencing read expressed TCRB transcripts. The protocol was immunoSEQ multiplex PCR, while the TCRdb copy is restricted to in-frame clones and leaves out a portion. Of under 900,000 clones in the sample, roughly 15% were seen once. The rearrangement joins TRBV7-2 to TRBJ2-3; D gene uncertain. This receptor was obtained from a young woman in good health. What was sequenced was naive CD4+ T cells from blood. This chain's CDR3 is CASSLEYSTDTQYF. CDR3 nucleotides: TGTGCCAGCAGCCTGGAATACAGCACAGATACGCAGTATTTT.